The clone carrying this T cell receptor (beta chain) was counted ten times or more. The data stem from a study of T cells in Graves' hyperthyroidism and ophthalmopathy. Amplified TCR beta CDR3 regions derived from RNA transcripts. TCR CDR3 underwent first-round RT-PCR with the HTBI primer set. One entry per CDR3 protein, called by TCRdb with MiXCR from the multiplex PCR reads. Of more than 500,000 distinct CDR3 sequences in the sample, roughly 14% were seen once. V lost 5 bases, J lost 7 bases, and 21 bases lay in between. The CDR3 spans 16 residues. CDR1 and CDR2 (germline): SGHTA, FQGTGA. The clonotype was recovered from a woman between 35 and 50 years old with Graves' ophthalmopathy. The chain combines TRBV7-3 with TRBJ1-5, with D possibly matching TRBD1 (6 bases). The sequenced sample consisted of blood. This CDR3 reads CASSVIQQGRRQPQHF. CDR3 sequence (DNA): TGTGCCAGCAGCGTCATCCAACAGGGTCGGCGGCAGCCCCAGCATTTT.